A single sample is the source of the 10 T cell receptor beta chains below, sequenced in a study of T cell changes during pregnancy in multiple sclerosis. The table came from immunoSEQ multiplex PCR; TCRdb's copy has only in-frame clones and leaves some out. This sample has roughly 60,000 clones; 91% occur once, and the top ten carry about 0.85%. This material consisted of peripheral blood, taken before pregnancy. These receptor sequences come from a female donor with multiple sclerosis, enrolled in a pregnancy study.

The chain is built from TRBV29-1 and TRBJ2-1; 7 nucleotides align to TRBD1. In germline, CDR1 is SQVTM, CDR2 ANQGSEA. Trimming at V came to 3 bases and at J to 8 bases, leaving 13 bases not matched to a gene. The CDR3 is made up of 15 amino acids. The CDR3, as DNA: TGCAGCGTTGACCTCCCCAGGGGCAGGGGGTATGAGCAGTTCTTC. It encodes CSVDLPRGRGYEQFF.

The chain employs TRBV7-3 and TRBJ1-2; 9 bases are shared with TRBD1. This CDR3 spans 16 amino acids. V was pared by 2 bases and J by 0 bases, with 4 bases of the junction left unmatched. Germline values: CDR1 SGHTA, CDR2 FQGTGA. The DNA for the CDR3 is TGTGCCAGCAGCTTAGGGGGGACAGGGACTAACTATGGCTACACCTTC. Translating gives CASSLGGTGTNYGYTF.

The J gene is TRBJ2-7, the V gene TRBV7-2; D gene uncertain. This CDR3 is 14 amino acids long. V lost 5 bases and J 3 bases, leaving 14 bases between the germline ends. Germline-derived CDR1 and CDR2 are SGHTA and FQGNSA. The CDR3 DNA sequence: TGTGCCAGCAGCATAGAAGACACCGACTACGAGCAGTACTTC. Residues: CASSIEDTDYEQYF.

The V and J genes are TRBV19 and TRBJ2-5; D possibly corresponds to TRBD2 (5 bases). This CDR3 region has 15 residues. V shed 5 bases and J shed 3 bases, with 16 bases lying between them. From germline, CDR1 is LNHDA and CDR2 SQIVND (reference sequence). The DNA of the CDR3 is TGTGCCAGTAGTGCTAGCCGGGCCGTCAAAGAGACCCAGTACTTC. It encodes CASSASRAVKETQYF. Combining the CDR3 with reference TRBV19 and TRBJ2-5 gives the whole variable domain DGGITQSPKYLFRKEGQNVTLSCEQNLNHDAMYWYRQDPGQGLRLIYYSQIVNDFQKGDIAEGYSVSREKKESFPLTVTSAQKNPTAFYLCASSASRAVKETQYFGPGTRLLVL.

The DNA for the CDR3 is TGTGCCAGCAGTGCCGACAGAGGAAGGTCACCCCTCCACTTT. Protein: CASSADRGRSPLHF. The chain recombines TRBV6-6 with TRBJ1-6, with a tentative D call TRBD1 (5 bases). This CDR3 contains 14 residues. Per germline, CDR1 MNHNY and CDR2 SVGAGI (reference sequence). Trimming shortened V by 5 bases and J by 10 bases, and 15 bases separated the two germline ends.

The chain employs TRBV28 and TRBJ1-1, with no clear D. The CDR3 has 11 residues. Germline lookup yields CDR1 MDHEN and CDR2 SYDVKM. The germline V and J ends were trimmed by 8 bases and 6 bases, with 10 bases remaining between them. This CDR3 is CASLTRAEAFF. The CDR3, as DNA: TGTGCCAGCCTGACGAGGGCTGAAGCTTTCTTT.

The chain employs TRBV27 and TRBJ2-1; D ambiguous. V lost 2 bases to trimming and J lost 3 bases, with 8 bases between them. This CDR3 is built from 14 residues. Germline lookup yields CDR1 MNHEY and CDR2 SMNVEV (reference sequence). This chain's CDR3 is CASSLGLYYNEQFF. In DNA, the CDR3 is TGTGCCAGCAGTTTAGGGCTTTACTACAATGAGCAGTTCTTC.

As DNA, the CDR3 is TGTGCCAGCAGTTACGATGGCGGCACTGAAGCTTTCTTT. It yields the protein CASSYDGGTEAFF. The chain is built from TRBV6-5 and TRBJ1-1; no firm D call. The length of the CDR3 is 13 residues. V gave up 2 bases and J gave up 4 bases, with 8 bases separating them. Germline V gene data show CDR1 as MNHEY and CDR2 as SVGAGI.

In this sample, this clone turned up a few times. This chain joins TRBV7-9 and TRBJ1-5; 10 bases match TRBD1. Trimming cost V 8 bases and J 4 bases; bases outside gene matches: 14. Germline-derived CDR1 and CDR2 are SEHNR and FQNEAQ (reference sequence). The CDR3 has 17 residues. The CDR3 DNA sequence: TGTGCCAGCGGGGTCGGGACAGGGGCCATGGGAAATCAGCCCCAGCATTTT. It codes for CASGVGTGAMGNQPQHF.

V gene TRBV7-9 combines with J gene TRBJ1-6; D perhaps matches TRBD1 (5 bases). Germline V gene lookup returns CDR1 SEHNR and CDR2 FQNEAQ (reference sequence). CDR3 length: 16 residues. V gave up 5 bases and J gave up 3 bases, with 14 bases separating them. The CDR3 bases are TGTGCCAGCAGCGGGGGGAGTGGGAACTATAATTCACCCCTCCACTTT. Translated, it gives CASSGGSGNYNSPLHF.